The rows below give T cell receptor beta chains drawn from one sample of a study of blood T cell repertoires in COVID-19. The data were produced by immunoSEQ multiplex PCR, yet TCRdb's version contains in-frame clones alone and is incomplete. The sample lists roughly 120,000 clones, about 85% occurring once. The sequenced material came from peripheral blood. These receptors all come from a human donor in a cohort sampled during active COVID-19. CDR3s include the opening cysteine and the closing phenylalanine or tryptophan. Each record gives: J gene, clone size, CDR3 length, D gene, V gene, CDR3 DNA, CDR3 protein. D genes are given only for firm matches. Not all rows give a size; the values are once, few, many and, for expanded clones, a class.

J gene: TRBJ1-2; clone size: .; CDR3 length: 14; D gene: TRBD1; V gene: TRBV6-5; CDR3 DNA: TGTGCCAGCAGTCCCCAGGGACAGGCTTATGGCTACACCTTC; CDR3 protein: CASSPQGQAYGYTF
J gene: TRBJ2-1; clone size: .; CDR3 length: 14; D gene: TRBD2; V gene: TRBV15; CDR3 DNA: TGTGCCACCAGCGTGGGACTAGCGCCAGATGAGCAGTTCTTC; CDR3 protein: CATSVGLAPDEQFF
J gene: TRBJ2-5; clone size: few; CDR3 length: 15; D gene: TRBD2; V gene: TRBV7-6; CDR3 DNA: TGTGCCAGCAGCTTAGTAGCGGGAGATGGGGAGACCCAGTACTTC; CDR3 protein: CASSLVAGDGETQYF
J gene: TRBJ2-3; clone size: .; CDR3 length: 13; D gene: .; V gene: TRBV27; CDR3 DNA: TGTGCCAGCAGTTTATCGGCGGCAGATACGCAGTATTTT; CDR3 protein: CASSLSAADTQYF
J gene: TRBJ1-1; clone size: .; CDR3 length: 13; D gene: .; V gene: TRBV19; CDR3 DNA: TGTGCCAGTAGTATTGGGCAGGCCACTGAAGCTTTCTTT; CDR3 protein: CASSIGQATEAFF
J gene: TRBJ1-3; clone size: .; CDR3 length: 15; D gene: .; V gene: TRBV3-1/TRBV3-2; CDR3 DNA: TGTGCCAGCAGCCAACCGCCCGGAGGGGGAAACACCATATATTTT; CDR3 protein: CASSQPPGGGNTIYF
J gene: TRBJ1-4; clone size: .; CDR3 length: 16; D gene: TRBD1; V gene: TRBV30; CDR3 DNA: TGTGCCTGGAGTGCCGTACAGACAGGGGCCTACGAAAAACTGTTTTTT; CDR3 protein: CAWSAVQTGAYEKLFF
J gene: TRBJ2-1; clone size: few; CDR3 length: 11; D gene: TRBD1; V gene: TRBV29-1; CDR3 DNA: TGCAGCGTTGGGATCCGAACAGGGGAGTTCTTC; CDR3 protein: CSVGIRTGEFF
J gene: TRBJ2-7; clone size: .; CDR3 length: 15; D gene: .; V gene: TRBV30; CDR3 DNA: TGTGCCTGGAGTGTCGGCACTTCGGGATCCTACGAGCAGTACTTC; CDR3 protein: CAWSVGTSGSYEQYF
J gene: TRBJ2-5; clone size: many; CDR3 length: 18; D gene: .; V gene: TRBV30; CDR3 DNA: TGTGCCTGGAGACCCTATACAGGGGACTTTTCCGAGGGGGAGACCCAGTACTTC; CDR3 protein: CAWRPYTGDFSEGETQYF
J gene: TRBJ2-7; clone size: .; CDR3 length: 17; D gene: .; V gene: TRBV11-2; CDR3 DNA: TGTGCCAGCAGCTTATTCTATAGGCTAGCGAGCACCTACGAGCAGTACTTC; CDR3 protein: CASSLFYRLASTYEQYF
J gene: TRBJ2-6; clone size: .; CDR3 length: 14; D gene: .; V gene: TRBV27; CDR3 DNA: TGTGCCAGCAGTTTGTCTTCTGGGGCCAACGTCCTGACTTTC; CDR3 protein: CASSLSSGANVLTF
J gene: TRBJ2-1; clone size: .; CDR3 length: 17; D gene: TRBD2; V gene: TRBV6-4; CDR3 DNA: TGTGCCAGCAGTGACTCGGCTAGCGGGGCCTCCTACAATGAGCAGTTCTTC; CDR3 protein: CASSDSASGASYNEQFF
J gene: TRBJ1-1; clone size: .; CDR3 length: 13; D gene: .; V gene: TRBV19; CDR3 DNA: TGTGCCAGCCATATCGCAGGGACTGTTGAAGCTTTCTTT; CDR3 protein: CASHIAGTVEAFF
J gene: TRBJ2-5; clone size: once; CDR3 length: 14; D gene: TRBD1; V gene: TRBV9; CDR3 DNA: TGTGCCAGCAGCCAACCGGGGACAGCAGAGACCCAGTACTTC; CDR3 protein: CASSQPGTAETQYF
J gene: TRBJ2-7; clone size: .; CDR3 length: 15; D gene: TRBD2; V gene: TRBV5-5; CDR3 DNA: TGTGCCAGCAGCTTGGATATTAGCGGGAGCTACGAGCAGTACTTC; CDR3 protein: CASSLDISGSYEQYF
J gene: TRBJ2-1; clone size: .; CDR3 length: 16; D gene: TRBD1; V gene: TRBV5-4; CDR3 DNA: TGTGCCAGCAGCGGCCGACAGGGGAGCTCCTACAATGAGCAGTTCTTC; CDR3 protein: CASSGRQGSSYNEQFF
J gene: TRBJ2-1; clone size: .; CDR3 length: 13; D gene: .; V gene: TRBV12-3/TRBV12-4; CDR3 DNA: TGTGCCAGCAGTTTGGGCACGGGGAATGAGCAGTTCTTC; CDR3 protein: CASSLGTGNEQFF
J gene: TRBJ1-2; clone size: .; CDR3 length: 14; D gene: TRBD1; V gene: TRBV5-1; CDR3 DNA: TGCGCCAGCAGCGCGGGACAGAATTGGTATGGCTACACCTTC; CDR3 protein: CASSAGQNWYGYTF
J gene: TRBJ1-2; clone size: .; CDR3 length: 13; D gene: TRBD1; V gene: TRBV5-1; CDR3 DNA: TGCGCCAGCAGCTTGGGGACAGGGCTCGGCTACACCTTC; CDR3 protein: CASSLGTGLGYTF
J gene: TRBJ1-5; clone size: .; CDR3 length: 14; D gene: .; V gene: TRBV10-3; CDR3 DNA: TGTGCCATCAGAGGGCCAGGGTTCAATCAGCCCCAGCATTTT; CDR3 protein: CAIRGPGFNQPQHF
J gene: TRBJ2-1; clone size: few; CDR3 length: 14; D gene: TRBD2; V gene: TRBV10-3; CDR3 DNA: TGTGCCATCAGTGGCGGGACTAGCAGTAATGAGCAGTTCTTC; CDR3 protein: CAISGGTSSNEQFF
J gene: TRBJ1-1; clone size: .; CDR3 length: 11; D gene: .; V gene: TRBV20-1; CDR3 DNA: TGCAGTGCTTCCCCGGGGGCTGAAGCTTTCTTT; CDR3 protein: CSASPGAEAFF
J gene: TRBJ1-2; clone size: once; CDR3 length: 14; D gene: .; V gene: TRBV7-9; CDR3 DNA: TGTGCCAGCAGCTTAGCTACCAGGGTGGGGGGCTACACCTTC; CDR3 protein: CASSLATRVGGYTF
J gene: TRBJ2-3; clone size: few; CDR3 length: 15; D gene: TRBD1; V gene: TRBV27; CDR3 DNA: TGTGCCAGCAGTGTACTTACAGGGGGCTCAGATACGCAGTATTTT; CDR3 protein: CASSVLTGGSDTQYF
J gene: TRBJ2-2; clone size: .; CDR3 length: 12; D gene: .; V gene: TRBV10-3; CDR3 DNA: TGTGCCATCAGTTCGGGGGCCGGGGAGCTGTTTTTT; CDR3 protein: CAISSGAGELFF
J gene: TRBJ2-7; clone size: .; CDR3 length: 15; D gene: TRBD1; V gene: TRBV27; CDR3 DNA: TGTGCCAGCAGTTTGCGGGCAGGGGGCTCCTACGAGCAGTACTTC; CDR3 protein: CASSLRAGGSYEQYF
J gene: TRBJ1-5; clone size: .; CDR3 length: 12; D gene: .; V gene: TRBV28; CDR3 DNA: TGTGCCAGCACCGTTCAGAATCAGCCCCAGCATTTT; CDR3 protein: CASTVQNQPQHF
J gene: TRBJ2-3; clone size: .; CDR3 length: 16; D gene: .; V gene: TRBV6-1; CDR3 DNA: TGTGCCAGCAGTGAAGGCAGGGGCTCTACCACAGATACGCAGTATTTT; CDR3 protein: CASSEGRGSTTDTQYF
J gene: TRBJ1-2; clone size: .; CDR3 length: 13; D gene: .; V gene: TRBV28; CDR3 DNA: TGTGCCAGCAGTTTAATCCAGGGCCCTGGCTACACCTTC; CDR3 protein: CASSLIQGPGYTF
J gene: TRBJ2-1; clone size: .; CDR3 length: 16; D gene: TRBD2; V gene: TRBV2; CDR3 DNA: TGTGCCAGCAGTGATCTGACTAGCGGTGCCTACAATGAGCAGTTCTTC; CDR3 protein: CASSDLTSGAYNEQFF
J gene: TRBJ2-5; clone size: .; CDR3 length: 15; D gene: .; V gene: TRBV15; CDR3 DNA: TGTGCCACCGTCCAGGGATCTAGCGACCAAGAGACCCAGTACTTC; CDR3 protein: CATVQGSSDQETQYF
J gene: TRBJ1-3; clone size: .; CDR3 length: 17; D gene: TRBD1; V gene: TRBV5-1; CDR3 DNA: TGCGCCAGCAGCTCCCGACAGGGTACCTTCTCTGGAAACACCATATATTTT; CDR3 protein: CASSSRQGTFSGNTIYF
J gene: TRBJ2-3; clone size: .; CDR3 length: 10; D gene: .; V gene: TRBV20-1; CDR3 DNA: TGCAGTGGGGGGGCAGATACGCAGTATTTT; CDR3 protein: CSGGADTQYF
J gene: TRBJ2-5; clone size: .; CDR3 length: 15; D gene: TRBD2; V gene: TRBV2; CDR3 DNA: TGTGCCAGCAGACGGCTAGCGGGACTTCAAGAGACCCAGTACTTC; CDR3 protein: CASRRLAGLQETQYF
J gene: TRBJ1-1; clone size: .; CDR3 length: 12; D gene: .; V gene: TRBV5-1; CDR3 DNA: TGCGCCAGCAGCTTCCAGGGCCATGAAGCTTTCTTT; CDR3 protein: CASSFQGHEAFF
J gene: TRBJ1-2; clone size: .; CDR3 length: 13; D gene: .; V gene: TRBV12-3/TRBV12-4; CDR3 DNA: TGTGCCAGCAGTTTAAACGCAGGATATGGCTACACCTTC; CDR3 protein: CASSLNAGYGYTF
J gene: TRBJ2-5; clone size: .; CDR3 length: 18; D gene: TRBD2; V gene: TRBV11-3; CDR3 DNA: TGTGCCAGCAGCTCCCCGGGACTAGCGGGAGGGCCGGGAGAGACCCAGTACTTC; CDR3 protein: CASSSPGLAGGPGETQYF
J gene: TRBJ2-7; clone size: .; CDR3 length: 15; D gene: .; V gene: TRBV28; CDR3 DNA: TGTGCCAGCAGGGACCCGACGGGGGTAGGCTACGAGCAGTACTTC; CDR3 protein: CASRDPTGVGYEQYF
J gene: TRBJ2-6; clone size: .; CDR3 length: 14; D gene: .; V gene: TRBV28; CDR3 DNA: TGTGCCAGCAGTTATAGCTCTGGGGCCAACGTCCTGACTTTC; CDR3 protein: CASSYSSGANVLTF
J gene: TRBJ2-3; clone size: once; CDR3 length: 17; D gene: TRBD2; V gene: TRBV28; CDR3 DNA: TGTGCCAGCAGTTCGTCTCAGATAGCGGGAGTGGGAGATACGCAGTATTTT; CDR3 protein: CASSSSQIAGVGDTQYF
J gene: TRBJ2-1; clone size: .; CDR3 length: 18; D gene: TRBD2; V gene: TRBV4-1; CDR3 DNA: TGCGCCAGCAGCCAAGATAGGGCTGCGGGAGGGAGGTACAATGAGCAGTTCTTC; CDR3 protein: CASSQDRAAGGRYNEQFF
J gene: TRBJ2-3; clone size: .; CDR3 length: 16; D gene: TRBD2; V gene: TRBV6-1; CDR3 DNA: TGTGCCAGCAGTGAGGTGCGGGGGGGCTACACAGATACGCAGTATTTT; CDR3 protein: CASSEVRGGYTDTQYF
J gene: TRBJ1-4; clone size: .; CDR3 length: 14; D gene: .; V gene: TRBV5-6; CDR3 DNA: TGTGCCAGCAGCCCTAAACTAACTAATGAAAAACTGTTTTTT; CDR3 protein: CASSPKLTNEKLFF
J gene: TRBJ1-1; clone size: .; CDR3 length: 14; D gene: .; V gene: TRBV5-4; CDR3 DNA: TGTGCCAGCAGCTTCGGAACACGGGGCACTGAAGCTTTCTTT; CDR3 protein: CASSFGTRGTEAFF
J gene: TRBJ2-1; clone size: .; CDR3 length: 15; D gene: TRBD1; V gene: TRBV7-9; CDR3 DNA: TGTGCCAGCAGCTTACCAGGGACAGGGACCAATGAGCAGTTCTTC; CDR3 protein: CASSLPGTGTNEQFF
J gene: TRBJ2-7; clone size: .; CDR3 length: 13; D gene: TRBD1; V gene: TRBV29-1; CDR3 DNA: TGCAGCGTTGAACAGGGACAGAACTACGAGCAGTACTTC; CDR3 protein: CSVEQGQNYEQYF
J gene: TRBJ1-2; clone size: once; CDR3 length: 14; D gene: .; V gene: TRBV5-1; CDR3 DNA: TGCGCCAGCAGCACCCGGGACATAGAGCATGGCTACACCTTC; CDR3 protein: CASSTRDIEHGYTF
J gene: TRBJ2-1; clone size: .; CDR3 length: 15; D gene: TRBD2; V gene: TRBV9; CDR3 DNA: TGTGCCAGCAGCGTTGGGGCGGGAGAGTACAATGAGCAGTTCTTC; CDR3 protein: CASSVGAGEYNEQFF
J gene: TRBJ2-2; clone size: .; CDR3 length: 19; D gene: TRBD2; V gene: TRBV27; CDR3 DNA: TGTGCCAGCAGTTTATCTCCCCCACTAGCGGGGGGGAACACCGGGGAGCTGTTTTTT; CDR3 protein: CASSLSPPLAGGNTGELFF